This TCR beta chain was sequenced during a study of blood T cells in healthy people across ages. Study-wide results and limits: Older individuals had lower TCR beta diversity per million T cells (the decline was roughly linear).

A sample-barcoded 5' primer and a J-beta primer mix were used in a second PCR of roughly 7 to 12 cycles. Via MiXCR, TCRdb re-called the 5' RACE reads, giving one row per CDR3 protein. The sample yields some 900,000 distinct CDR3 sequences, around 28% seen once. Every donor provided 7.5 to 10 milliliters of peripheral blood. Total RNA amounts of at least 6 micrograms were extracted per sample. There are many counts of this clonotype. The antigen is not known. The CDR3 loop spans 15 amino acids. V was cut by 4 bases and J by 2 bases, with 13 bases left in between. CDR1 and CDR2 (germline): MNHEY, SVGEGT. This chain links TRBV6-2 or TRBV6-3 with TRBJ2-3; D not certain. This TCR was recovered from a woman older than 75 in good health. Sequenced sample: blood. CDR3 region: CASSSGLWDTDTQYF. Written as DNA, the CDR3 is TGTGCCAGCAGTTCCGGGCTATGGGACACAGATACGCAGTATTTT.